One sample yielded the 15 T cell receptor beta chains listed below, sequenced in a study of T cell responses to AZD1222 COVID-19 vaccine. The table came from immunoSEQ multiplex PCR; TCRdb's copy has only in-frame clones and leaves some out. The sample shows about 110,000 clones, approximately 90% of them seen only once. The input for sequencing was peripheral blood, taken on day 0 of AZD1222 vaccination. The receptors here all came from an adult in good health.

The chain carries TRBV10-3 and TRBJ1-1; D may be TRBD1 (6 bases). Germline V gene sequence: CDR1 ENHRY, CDR2 SYGVKD. The CDR3 is 16 residues long. Trimming removed 2 bases at V and 6 bases at J, with 19 bases between. The CDR3 reads CAISEGGHPGRAEAFF. The CDR3 DNA is TGTGCCATCAGTGAGGGGGGACACCCCGGACGTGCTGAAGCTTTCTTT.

This clone occurred once. This chain uses TRBV24-1 with TRBJ2-1; 7 bases line up with TRBD1. Germline assignment: CDR1 KGHDR and CDR2 SFDVKD. This CDR3 has 15 amino acids. V gave up 4 bases and J gave up 5 bases; unmatched junction bases: 7. The DNA of the CDR3 is TGTGCCACCAGTGAGGGTGGGACAGCAAACAATGAGCAGTTCTTC. It translates to CATSEGGTANNEQFF.

V is TRBV3-1 (or the pseudogene TRBV3-2) and J is TRBJ1-2; possible D gene TRBD1, 6 bases. The germline V gene encodes CDR1 LGHDT and CDR2 YNNKEL (reference sequence). The CDR3 covers 16 residues. V lost 1 base and J 8 bases, leaving 20 bases between the germline ends. CDR3 coding DNA: TGTGCCAGCAGCCAAGCCGGTGGGGGCGGAATTGTCGGCTACACCTTC. It encodes CASSQAGGGGIVGYTF.

This clone was seen many times. The V and J genes are TRBV5-6 and TRBJ1-2; D remains unclear. Germline loops: CDR1 SGHDT, CDR2 YYEEEE. The CDR3 is 15 residues long. Between the trimmed V and J ends, which lost 0 bases and 5 bases, there was a span of 14 bases. The CDR3 sequence is CASSLGATNLYGYTF. DNA for the CDR3: TGTGCCAGCAGCTTGGGAGCCACCAACCTTTATGGCTACACCTTC.

The V and J genes are TRBV6-5 and TRBJ2-1; 11 bases map to TRBD1. Germline V gene data show CDR1 as MNHEY and CDR2 as SVGAGI. V was pared by 2 bases and J by 7 bases, with 4 bases of the junction left unmatched. The CDR3 sequence is 15 residues long. This CDR3 reads CASSYADRGLNEQFF. The CDR3 DNA sequence: TGTGCCAGCAGTTACGCGGACAGGGGGCTGAATGAGCAGTTCTTC.

The chain uses TRBV2 and TRBJ2-7; 7 bases fit TRBD1. Per germline, CDR1 SNHLY and CDR2 FYNNEI. V shed 6 bases, J shed 2 bases, and the junction held 10 bases outside the gene matches. This CDR3 contains 15 residues. CDR3 sequence: CASRPGQLGTYEQYF. The CDR3 coding sequence is TGTGCCAGCAGGCCGGGACAGTTGGGGACCTACGAGCAGTACTTC. The full variable domain, in which reference TRBV2 and TRBJ2-7 provide the parts outside the CDR3, is EPEVTQTPSHQVTQMGQEVILRCVPISNHLYFYWYRQILGQKVEFLVSFYNNEISEKSEIFDDQFSVERPDGSNFTLKIRSTKLEDSAMYFCASRPGQLGTYEQYFGPGTRLTVT.

V gene TRBV29-1 combines with J gene TRBJ2-1; no clear D. V was cut by 5 bases and J by 10 bases, with 21 bases left in between. CDR3 length: 14 amino acids. Germline V gene sequence: CDR1 SQVTM, CDR2 ANQGSEA. The CDR3 loop reads CSVFLPGTQAEQFF. The CDR3, as DNA: TGCAGCGTTTTCCTACCGGGCACCCAGGCCGAGCAGTTCTTC.

The J gene is TRBJ1-2, the V gene TRBV6-6, with 9 bases identical to TRBD1. Per germline, CDR1 MNHNY and CDR2 SVGAGI (reference sequence). CDR3 size: 14 residues. Trimming removed 4 bases from V and 5 bases from J; junction bases left unmatched: 5. CDR3 in amino acids: CASSSGTGFYGYTF. For the CDR3, the DNA is TGTGCCAGCAGTTCCGGGACAGGGTTTTATGGCTACACCTTC.

The CDR3 protein is CASSVSRQGTTYEQYF. The CDR3 DNA reads TGTGCCAGCTCCGTCAGTCGACAGGGGACGACCTACGAGCAGTACTTC. The chain has TRBV18 and TRBJ2-7; 8 nucleotides align to TRBD1. Germline CDR1 and CDR2: KGHSH and LQKENI. The CDR3 has 16 amino acids. With V trimmed by 6 bases and J by 2 bases, 12 bases remained unmatched.

The V call is TRBV7-9, the J call TRBJ2-5, with TRBD1 matching 9 bases. This CDR3 region has 14 residues. Germline lookup yields CDR1 SEHNR and CDR2 FQNEAQ (reference sequence). Trimming took 5 bases from V and 3 from J; bases not matched to a gene: 4. The DNA for the CDR3 is TGTGCCAGCAGCCGTACAGGGGGCGAAGAGACCCAGTACTTC. Residues: CASSRTGGEETQYF.

This clone appeared once. V usage is TRBV2 and J usage is TRBJ2-3; D not resolved. Trimming left V 1 base short and J 8 bases short, with 10 bases between. CDR3 length: 13 amino acids. The V gene's germline CDR1 is SNHLY and CDR2 FYNNEI. CDR3 nucleotide sequence: TGTGCCAGCAGTGAAGACAGATGGGGTACGCAGTATTTT. Translated: CASSEDRWGTQYF.

The chain employs TRBV14 and TRBJ1-1, with D uncertain. The V gene's germline CDR1 is SGHDN and CDR2 FVKESK. Trimming removed 1 base at V and 4 bases at J, with 13 bases between. The CDR3 spans 15 residues. In DNA form, the CDR3 reads TGTGCCAGCAGCCAAGTTCTTTCGGGGAGCACTGAAGCTTTCTTT. It translates to CASSQVLSGSTEAFF.

This clone is a singleton in its sample. This chain connects TRBV5-5 to TRBJ1-1, with D uncertain. Germline loops: CDR1 SGHKS, CDR2 YYEKEE (reference sequence). This CDR3 has 12 amino acids. Trimming stripped 0 bases from V and 7 bases from J, with 7 bases between. The CDR3 sequence is CASSLGPSEAFF. CDR3 in DNA: TGTGCCAGCAGCTTGGGGCCCAGTGAAGCTTTCTTT.

This chain joins TRBV3-1 (or the pseudogene TRBV3-2) and TRBJ1-1; D gene ambiguous. Trimming left V 2 bases short and J 0 bases short, with 4 bases between. The V gene's germline CDR1 is LGHDT and CDR2 YNNKEL (reference sequence). The CDR3 length is 13 residues. For the CDR3, the DNA is TGTGCCAGCAGCCAACAGCTGAACACTGAAGCTTTCTTT. This codes for CASSQQLNTEAFF.

V and J are TRBV30 and TRBJ2-7; no firm D call. V lost 2 bases, J lost 6 bases, and 14 bases lay in between. The CDR3 runs to 13 residues. Germline assignment: CDR1 GTSNPN and CDR2 SVGIG (reference sequence). The CDR3 DNA sequence: TGTGCCTGGAGTCCCCTGACCCCCGGCGAGCAGTACTTC. Its protein product is CAWSPLTPGEQYF.